The rows below give T cell receptor beta chains drawn from one sample of a study of shared clonotypes between healthy human individuals. Using immunoSEQ multiplex PCR, the repertoire was profiled, and TCRdb retains in-frame clones only, with some absent. The data contain about 1.5 million clones, approximately 97% of them singletons. The sequenced sample was naive CD4+ T cells sorted from blood. These receptors all stem from a man under 40 in good health. CDR3s include the opening cysteine and the closing phenylalanine or tryptophan. The order of the fields is J gene, V gene, clone size, D gene, CDR3 protein, CDR3 DNA. D genes are given only for firm matches. Only some rows state a clone size, as once, few, many or a class for expanded clones.

TRBJ2-2	TRBV29-1	.	.	CSVDLKNTGELFF	TGCAGCGTTGACCTAAAGAACACCGGGGAGCTGTTTTTT
TRBJ2-3	TRBV29-1	.	.	CSVVWGASTDTQYF	TGCAGCGTTGTATGGGGGGCTAGCACAGATACGCAGTATTTT
TRBJ2-5	TRBV7-9	once	TRBD1	CASSPAFGFGQGAHETQYF	TGTGCCAGCAGCCCCGCCTTCGGGTTCGGACAGGGGGCGCACGAGACCCAGTACTTC
TRBJ2-2	TRBV2	.	.	CASSEAPRSGSGELFF	TGTGCCAGCAGTGAAGCGCCACGTTCGGGATCCGGGGAGCTGTTTTTT
TRBJ1-2	TRBV14	.	.	CASSHPGRNYGYTF	TGTGCCAGCAGCCACCCGGGCCGCAACTATGGCTACACCTTC
TRBJ1-2	TRBV10-3	.	.	CAISETGDYGYTF	TGTGCCATCAGCGAGACAGGAGACTATGGCTACACCTTC
TRBJ1-2	TRBV14	once	.	CASSQDQGYTF	TGTGCCAGCAGCCAAGATCAGGGCTACACCTTC
TRBJ2-3	TRBV5-1	.	TRBD2	CASSLAWTSETDTQYF	TGCGCCAGCAGCTTGGCCTGGACTAGCGAAACAGATACGCAGTATTTT
TRBJ1-5	TRBV29-1	once	.	CSVGGGLGGPGNQPQHF	TGCAGCGTCGGCGGAGGGTTAGGGGGGCCTGGCAATCAGCCCCAGCATTTT
TRBJ1-3	TRBV4-1	.	.	CASSHSGNTIYF	TGCGCCAGCAGCCACTCTGGAAACACCATATATTTT
TRBJ1-3	TRBV6-5	.	.	CASRPSPSGNTIYF	TGTGCCAGCCGTCCGTCTCCCTCTGGAAACACCATATATTTT
TRBJ2-1	TRBV10-1	.	.	CASSGSLNEQFF	TGCGCCAGCAGTGGGAGCTTAAATGAGCAGTTCTTC
TRBJ2-1	TRBV29-1	.	TRBD1	CSVNQGASYNEQFF	TGCAGCGTGAATCAGGGGGCAAGCTACAATGAGCAGTTCTTC
TRBJ2-2	TRBV5-5	once	.	CASSLGHIATGELFF	TGTGCCAGCAGCTTGGGACATATAGCCACCGGGGAGCTGTTTTTT
TRBJ2-1	TRBV2	.	.	CASSYGLVIVEQFF	TGTGCCAGCAGTTATGGACTGGTGATAGTTGAGCAGTTCTTC
TRBJ2-7	TRBV19	.	.	CASSKTGFYEQYF	TGTGCCAGTAGTAAGACAGGATTCTACGAGCAGTACTTC
TRBJ2-1	TRBV5-1	.	TRBD2	CASRGGLAGEGGQFF	TGCGCCAGCAGGGGAGGACTAGCGGGAGAAGGGGGGCAGTTCTTC
TRBJ2-7	TRBV7-2	.	.	CASSFQGLYEQYF	TGTGCCAGCAGCTTCCAGGGGCTCTACGAGCAGTACTTC